This passage covers 26 T cell receptor beta chains from one sample sequenced in a study of cytomegalovirus exposure and HLA in healthy donors. Data came from immunoSEQ multiplex PCR; TCRdb stores just in-frame clones and leaves some out. The table lists around 200,000 clones, 80% to 85% of them singletons. The sample taken for sequencing was PBMCs. The origin of the receptors is a woman between 18 and 30 years old in good health and CMV-seropositive.

This chain joins TRBV13 and TRBJ1-2, with a tentative D call TRBD1 (6 bases). In germline, CDR1 is PRHDT, CDR2 FYEKMQ (reference sequence). V was trimmed by 2 bases and J by 2 bases, leaving 9 bases between them. The CDR3 has 14 amino acids. The CDR3 spells CASSLTGPNYGYTF. DNA for the CDR3: TGTGCCAGCAGCTTAACAGGGCCCAACTATGGCTACACCTTC.

The CDR3 DNA follows: TGTGCCAGCAGCAAGGACACCCTACTCCCTGGCTATGGCTACACCTTC. Translation: CASSKDTLLPGYGYTF. The chain uses TRBV21-1 and TRBJ1-2; the D call in the table, TRBD1, was not verified against the DNA. TRBV21-1 is recorded as a pseudogene. This CDR3 has 16 residues.

Here the CDR3 reads CASRTTSGGTYEQYF. The CDR3 coding sequence is TGTGCCAGCAGAACGACTAGCGGGGGAACGTACGAGCAGTACTTC. The V and J genes are TRBV2 and TRBJ2-7, with 12 positions matching TRBD2. CDR1 and CDR2 from the germline V gene are SNHLY and FYNNEI. The CDR3 is made up of 15 amino acids. Trimming at V came to 6 bases and at J to 4 bases, leaving 7 bases not matched to a gene. The full variable domain, rest sourced from reference TRBV2 and TRBJ2-7, is EPEVTQTPSHQVTQMGQEVILRCVPISNHLYFYWYRQILGQKVEFLVSFYNNEISEKSEIFDDQFSVERPDGSNFTLKIRSTKLEDSAMYFCASRTTSGGTYEQYFGPGTRLTVT.

For the CDR3, the DNA is TGTGCCAGCGCCAGGGTGGGACAGGGGTATGAAAAACTGTTTTTT. It is translated as CASARVGQGYEKLFF. The chain has TRBV6-5 and TRBJ1-4; 10 bases match TRBD1. J lost 6 bases, V lost 8 bases, and 9 bases had no gene match. Germline V gene sequence: CDR1 MNHEY, CDR2 SVGAGI. The CDR3 is 15 residues long.

The chain has TRBV19 and TRBJ2-3, with D tentatively TRBD2 (5 bases). The CDR3 contains 14 residues. Looked up from germline, CDR1 is LNHDA and CDR2 is SQIVND (reference sequence). The V end was cut by 6 bases, the J end by 6 bases, with 16 bases between. The CDR3 spells CASRRGGPSDTQYF. The CDR3 DNA reads as TGTGCCAGTAGAAGAGGCGGGCCATCGGATACGCAGTATTTT.

The chain has TRBV14 and TRBJ1-1; D ambiguous. The CDR3 is 15 amino acids. Germline V CDR1 and CDR2: SGHDN, FVKESK. V lost 0 bases to trimming and J lost 10 bases, with 18 bases between them. The CDR3 spells CASSQEGEVTFGAFF. CDR3 bases: TGTGCCAGCAGCCAAGAAGGAGAAGTGACTTTCGGAGCTTTCTTT.

This clone was observed a single time. V is TRBV1 and J is TRBJ2-5; the table names TRBD1, a call not compared with the DNA. TRBV1 represents a pseudogene. The CDR3 sequence is 12 residues long. The CDR3 spells CTSGYRGETQYF. As DNA, the CDR3 is TGCACCAGCGGATACAGGGGAGAGACCCAGTACTTC.

CDR3: CASNLERGTDTQYF. The CDR3 region has the DNA TGTGCCAGCAACCTGGAGAGGGGCACAGATACGCAGTATTTT. The gene calls are TRBV6-1 and TRBJ2-3; possible D gene TRBD2, 5 bases. The CDR3 contains 14 residues. V lost 7 bases and J 1 base, leaving 12 bases between the germline ends. Germline V CDR1 and CDR2: MNHNS, SASEGT.

V is TRBV6-5 and J is TRBJ1-1; D is ambiguous. The CDR3 totals 11 residues. Between the trimmed V and J ends, which lost 10 bases and 2 bases, there was a span of 8 bases. Germline values: CDR1 MNHEY, CDR2 SVGAGI. CDR3 sequence: CATRTNTEAFF. The CDR3 DNA reads TGTGCCACCCGAACTAACACTGAAGCTTTCTTT.

The chain recombines TRBV27 with TRBJ2-6, with D perhaps matching TRBD2 (5 bases). The CDR3 extends over 15 amino acids. The germline V gene encodes CDR1 MNHEY and CDR2 SMNVEV (reference sequence). V lost 5 bases and J 1 base, leaving 9 bases between the germline ends. The CDR3 DNA reads as TGTGCCAGCAGTCCGGGGTGGTCTGGGGCCAACGTCCTGACTTTC. Translation: CASSPGWSGANVLTF.

The chain has TRBV4-1 and TRBJ2-7; TRBD1 is a possible D gene (5 bases). V was cut by 3 bases and J by 2 bases, with 14 bases left in between. This CDR3 is built from 15 residues. The germline CDR1 and CDR2 sequences are MGHRA and YSYEKL. CDR3 sequence reads: CASSQGQGGAYEQYF. For the CDR3, the DNA is TGCGCCAGCAGCCAGGGGCAGGGTGGGGCCTACGAGCAGTACTTC.

V is TRBV9 and J is TRBJ2-1; D not certain. This CDR3 has 11 amino acids. From germline, CDR1 is SGDLS and CDR2 YYNGEE. Trimming cost V 4 bases and J 9 bases, with 8 bases left between them. DNA of the CDR3: TGTGCCAGCAGCTACCGGAGTGAGCAGTTCTTC. Protein sequence: CASSYRSEQFF.

This chain links TRBV11-2 with TRBJ1-1; D is perhaps TRBD1 (5 bases). Germline loops: CDR1 SGHAT, CDR2 FQNNGV. Trimming left V 3 bases short and J 5 bases short, with 7 bases between. CDR3 size: 12 residues. As DNA, the CDR3 is TGTGCCAGCAGCTTTAGACAGACTGAAGCTTTCTTT. Protein product: CASSFRQTEAFF.

The chain joins TRBV6-1 to TRBJ1-6; 8 bases are a match to TRBD1. V was clipped by 1 base and J by 13 bases; unmatched bases: 3. From germline, CDR1 is MNHNS and CDR2 SASEGT. The CDR3 contains 13 residues. CDR3 amino acids: CASSEVGQGPLHF. The CDR3 DNA reads as TGTGCCAGCAGTGAAGTTGGACAGGGTCCCCTCCACTTT.

V is TRBV18 and J is TRBJ1-1; D is unresolved. CDR3 length: 13 amino acids. Per germline, CDR1 KGHSH and CDR2 LQKENI. The V and J ends lost 2 bases and 1 base respectively, with 5 bases between them. The DNA of the CDR3 is TGTGCCAGCTCACCAAGCGAGAACACTGAAGCTTTCTTT. This translates into CASSPSENTEAFF.

The chain uses TRBV7-8 and TRBJ1-2; 9 bases are shared with TRBD1. The CDR3 runs 18 residues. Germline CDR1 and CDR2: SGHVS and FQNEAQ. V was pared by 6 bases and J by 5 bases, with 19 bases of the junction left unmatched. The CDR3 region is CASRRTGTGTGQRYGYTF. The CDR3 DNA follows: TGTGCCAGCAGAAGAACCGGGACAGGGACCGGCCAGCGGTATGGCTACACCTTC.

This sequence joins TRBV27 and TRBJ1-2; possibly TRBD1 for D (6 bases). The CDR3 sequence is 17 residues long. Trimming took off 5 bases at V and 8 bases at J, with 27 bases between the two ends. Germline CDR1 is MNHEY and CDR2 is SMNVEV (reference sequence). The DNA for the CDR3 is TGTGCCAGCAGTGCTATTCTCCTTAAGGACAGCCGACTGGGCTACACCTTC. This gives the protein CASSAILLKDSRLGYTF.

V usage is TRBV9 and J usage is TRBJ1-4; D might be TRBD1 (6 bases). CDR3 length: 13 residues. V gave up 4 bases and J gave up 8 bases, with 12 bases separating them. CDR1 is SGDLS, CDR2 YYNGEE, per germline. CDR3 residues: CASSSGDKEKLFF. Written as DNA, the CDR3 is TGTGCCAGCAGCTCAGGGGATAAAGAAAAACTGTTTTTT.

The chain combines TRBV27 with TRBJ2-7; 8 bases agree with TRBD2. The V gene's germline CDR1 is MNHEY and CDR2 SMNVEV (reference sequence). CDR3 size: 14 residues. V gave up 5 bases and J gave up 4 bases; unmatched junction bases: 7. CDR3 residues: CASSDSGGRYEQYF. CDR3 DNA: TGTGCCAGCAGTGACAGCGGGGGTCGATACGAGCAGTACTTC.

The chain joins TRBV5-1 to TRBJ1-6, with 12 bases lining up with TRBD1. The CDR3 is made up of 16 amino acids. V lost 4 bases and J lost 7; bases outside the gene matches: 6. The germline V gene encodes CDR1 SGHRS and CDR2 YFSETQ. The CDR3 here is CASSKGQGARNSPLHF. Here the CDR3 DNA reads TGCGCCAGCAGCAAGGGACAGGGGGCCAGAAATTCACCCCTCCACTTT. The variable domain in full, with the rest retrieved from reference TRBV5-1 and TRBJ1-6, is KAGVTQTPRYLIKTRGQQVTLSCSPISGHRSVSWYQQTPGQGLQFLFEYFSETQRNKGNFPGRFSGRQFSNSRSEMNVSTLELGDSALYLCASSKGQGARNSPLHFGNGTRLTVT.

CDR3: CASRETTNSPLHF. The CDR3 coding sequence is TGTGCCAGCAGAGAAACAACAAATTCACCCCTCCACTTT. The V gene is TRBV6-5, the J gene TRBJ1-6, with no clear D. The germline V gene encodes CDR1 MNHEY and CDR2 SVGAGI. This CDR3 is built from 13 residues. The V end lost 6 bases, the J end lost 7 bases, and 10 bases lay between the germline ends.

The chain is built from TRBV27 and TRBJ2-3, with 11 bases lining up with TRBD2. CDR1 MNHEY and CDR2 SMNVEV come from the germline V gene (reference sequence). The CDR3 spans 15 residues. J gave up 1 base and V 7 bases, and 4 bases lay outside the gene matches. CDR3 DNA: TGTGCCAGCATACCGGGACTAGCGGGCACAGATACGCAGTATTTT. This encodes CASIPGLAGTDTQYF.

This clone appeared once. This CDR3 is CASSLEGAVLNEQFF. CDR3 nucleotide sequence: TGTGCCAGCAGCTTGGAGGGGGCCGTTCTAAATGAGCAGTTCTTC. The J gene is TRBJ2-1, the V gene TRBV13, with D maybe TRBD1 (7 bases). Germline V gene data show CDR1 as PRHDT and CDR2 as FYEKMQ (reference sequence). V was cut by 3 bases and J by 7 bases, with 16 bases left in between. The CDR3 covers 15 residues. Full variable domain (rest looked up from reference TRBV13 and TRBJ2-1): AAGVIQSPRHLIKEKRETATLKCYPIPRHDTVYWYQQGPGQDPQFLISFYEKMQSDKGSIPDRFSAQQFSDYHSELNMSSLELGDSALYFCASSLEGAVLNEQFFGPGTRLTVL.

The genes are TRBV4-1 and TRBJ2-1, with D perhaps matching TRBD2 (6 bases). The germline gives CDR1 MGHRA, CDR2 YSYEKL. The CDR3 spans 15 residues. Trimming pared 0 bases from V and 15 bases from J, leaving 21 bases between. CDR3 in DNA: TGCGCCAGCAGCCAAGATGTCGGGAGCGGCCTCCCCGTGTTCTTC. Protein: CASSQDVGSGLPVFF.

The chain couples TRBV6-1 to TRBJ1-1; no reliable D call. Germline V gene lookup returns CDR1 MNHNS and CDR2 SASEGT. V was pared by 5 bases and J by 10 bases, with 17 bases between. The CDR3 is 13 amino acids. In nucleotides, the CDR3 is TGTGCCAGCAGTCCAGACGGAGGGATTTTAGCTTTCTTT. Translation gives CASSPDGGILAFF.

This clone showed up just once. This chain joins TRBV14 and TRBJ1-1; a weak D match, TRBD1 (6 bases). The V gene lost 7 bases and the J gene lost 0 bases, with 21 bases spanning the gap. This CDR3 is 17 amino acids long. The V gene's germline CDR1 is SGHDN and CDR2 FVKESK. The DNA of the CDR3 is TGTGCCAGCATTCGGGAAGCAGGGGACATTATGAACACTGAAGCTTTCTTT. Translated: CASIREAGDIMNTEAFF.